One and the same sample provided the 30 T cell receptor beta chains below, sequenced in a study of brain T cells in children with intractable seizures. The table came from immunoSEQ multiplex PCR; TCRdb's copy has only in-frame clones and leaves some out. The table has about 320,000 clones, 93% seen once; the top ten hold 5% to 7%. The time point is: blood from clinic visit 5 months post-surgery; TSC patient then seizure free. Sequenced here: peripheral blood, sampled less than 6 months after surgery. The receptors were sampled from a boy in the first two years of life with tuberous sclerosis and intractable seizures.

The rearrangement joins TRBV10-3 to TRBJ2-1; perhaps D is TRBD1 or TRBD2 (6 bases each). Germline V gene lookup returns CDR1 ENHRY and CDR2 SYGVKD. The CDR3 has 16 residues. V was pared by 5 bases and J by 0 bases, with 14 bases between. The CDR3 DNA reads TGTGCCATCAGTCGGGGGCGGGGCAGCTCCTACAATGAGCAGTTCTTC. Its translation is CAISRGRGSSYNEQFF.

The CDR3 nucleotides read TGTGCCAGCAGCGAGGGGATCTCGGGGGCCACCGGGGAGCTGTTTTTT. It is translated as CASSEGISGATGELFF. This rearrangement joins TRBV9 to TRBJ2-2, with D tentatively TRBD1 or TRBD2 (6 bases each). V lost 3 bases and J 4 bases, leaving 16 bases between the germline ends. The CDR3 length is 16 residues. Germline assignment: CDR1 SGDLS and CDR2 YYNGEE.

J is TRBJ2-5 and V is TRBV30; D call uncertain. CDR3 length: 14 amino acids. The V end lost 0 bases, the J end lost 4 bases, and 12 bases lay between the germline ends. Germline V gives CDR1 GTSNPN, CDR2 SVGIG (reference sequence). DNA for the CDR3: TGTGCCTGGAGTGTAACGGCGAGCGCAGAGACCCAGTACTTC. This sequence encodes CAWSVTASAETQYF.

The chain uses TRBV11-1 and TRBJ2-1, with D perhaps matching TRBD1 or TRBD2 (5 bases each). This CDR3 comprises 14 residues. V was trimmed by 4 bases and J by 9 bases, leaving 16 bases between them. The germline V gene has CDR1 SGHAT and CDR2 FQDESV (reference sequence). The CDR3 region is CASSYNTSGTEQFF. The CDR3 bases are TGTGCCAGCAGCTACAATACCTCGGGGACTGAGCAGTTCTTC.

V and J are TRBV12-3 or TRBV12-4 and TRBJ1-6; D gene uncertain. Trimming stripped 8 bases from V and 9 bases from J, with 11 bases between. The CDR3 length is 12 residues. CDR3 sequence reads: CASALSSSPLHF. The CDR3 nucleotides are TGTGCCAGCGCTCTCTCCTCTTCACCCCTCCACTTT.

The V gene is TRBV27, the J gene TRBJ2-7, with 9 bases that match TRBD1. The CDR3 runs 15 residues. V lost 1 base and J lost 2; bases outside the gene matches: 3. Germline V CDR1 and CDR2: MNHEY, SMNVEV (reference sequence). CDR3 loop: CASSLFGTGTYEQYF. The CDR3 bases are TGTGCCAGCAGTTTATTCGGGACAGGGACCTACGAGCAGTACTTC.

The chain has TRBV19 and TRBJ1-5; 9 nucleotides match TRBD1. V shed 5 bases and J 2 bases; nucleotides not matched to a gene: 4. This CDR3 has 15 amino acids. Germline lookup yields CDR1 LNHDA and CDR2 SQIVND (reference sequence). In nucleotides, the CDR3 is TGTGCCAGTAGTCCCCGGGACAGGGGCAATCAGCCCCAGCATTTT. This sequence encodes CASSPRDRGNQPQHF.

This clone was picked up one time. As DNA, the CDR3 is TGTGCCAGCAGCCATTCCGGGAGTACCCAGTACTTC. This translates into CASSHSGSTQYF. The V gene is TRBV3-1 (or the pseudogene TRBV3-2), the J gene TRBJ2-5, with D tentatively TRBD2 (6 bases). V was clipped by 3 bases and J by 8 bases, with 10 bases between them. The germline gives CDR1 LGHDT, CDR2 YNNKEL (reference sequence). The CDR3 is 12 amino acids.

The chain combines TRBV12-3 or TRBV12-4 with TRBJ1-1; D is undetermined. The length of the CDR3 is 13 residues. V was pared by 3 bases and J by 6 bases, with 11 bases between. In DNA form, the CDR3 reads TGTGCCAGCAGTTTTTGGGGAGTAGCTGAAGCTTTCTTT. Encoded protein: CASSFWGVAEAFF.

V gene TRBV5-6 combines with J gene TRBJ2-3, with a weak D call TRBD1 (6 bases). V lost 2 bases and J 5 bases, leaving 12 bases between the germline ends. Germline loops: CDR1 SGHDT, CDR2 YYEEEE. CDR3 size: 14 residues. The CDR3 DNA is TGTGCCAGCAGCTTAAGGGGGTCCGGAGATACGCAGTATTTT. This encodes CASSLRGSGDTQYF.

This chain connects TRBV9 to TRBJ2-2; D possibly corresponds to TRBD1 (6 bases). This CDR3 comprises 15 residues. Germline V gene data show CDR1 as SGDLS and CDR2 as YYNGEE. Between the trimmed V and J ends, which lost 2 bases and 4 bases, there was a span of 12 bases. Here the CDR3 DNA reads TGTGCCAGCAGCGTTAGCCAGGGGTCCACCGGGGAGCTGTTTTTT. Its protein product is CASSVSQGSTGELFF.

V gene TRBV13 combines with J gene TRBJ2-7, with 7 bases identical to TRBD1. V gave up 4 bases and J gave up 1 base; unmatched junction bases: 4. The CDR3 length is 14 residues. Germline-derived CDR1 and CDR2 are PRHDT and FYEKMQ (reference sequence). DNA for the CDR3: TGTGCCAGCAGCTCCGGGACAGAGTCCTACGAGCAGTACTTC. Translation: CASSSGTESYEQYF.

This clone has only one observation. V and J are TRBV19 and TRBJ2-1, with TRBD2 identical over 12 bases. Per germline, CDR1 LNHDA and CDR2 SQIVND (reference sequence). V dropped 3 bases and J dropped 4; count of bases not matched to a gene: 4. This CDR3 comprises 16 residues. CDR3 sequence (DNA): TGTGCCAGTAGTATTAGGACTAGCGGGAAGTACAATGAGCAGTTCTTC. Its translation is CASSIRTSGKYNEQFF.

The CDR3 is CASSRPGLAGTGELFF. CDR3 DNA: TGTGCCAGCAGCCGACCGGGACTAGCGGGTACCGGGGAGCTGTTTTTT. The chain recombines TRBV3-1 (or the pseudogene TRBV3-2) with TRBJ2-2, with 12 positions matching TRBD2. Per the germline V gene, CDR1 is LGHDT and CDR2 is YNNKEL (reference sequence). CDR3 size: 16 residues. J lost 5 bases, V lost 4 bases, and 5 bases had no gene match.

This clone was picked up one time. V gene TRBV4-1 combines with J gene TRBJ1-2, with D uncertain. The CDR3 runs 13 residues. Germline CDR1 and CDR2: MGHRA and YSYEKL. V lost 0 bases and J 5 bases, leaving 7 bases between the germline ends. CDR3 sequence: CASSQDGFYGYTF. The CDR3 bases are TGCGCCAGCAGCCAAGATGGCTTTTATGGCTACACCTTC.

The chain has TRBV5-6 and TRBJ2-3; D remains ambiguous. Germline CDR1 is SGHDT and CDR2 is YYEEEE. CDR3 size: 14 residues. Trimming took off 2 bases at V and 3 bases at J, with 10 bases between the two ends. Written as DNA, the CDR3 is TGTGCCAGCAGCTTCGTGGGCGGAACAGATACGCAGTATTTT. It yields the protein CASSFVGGTDTQYF.

This chain uses TRBV24-1 with TRBJ2-1; D gene ambiguous. V was pared by 4 bases and J by 0 bases, with 12 bases between. Germline V gene sequence: CDR1 KGHDR, CDR2 SFDVKD. The CDR3 contains 16 residues. The CDR3 DNA sequence: TGTGCCACCAGTGAGAGCTCCCCGGGCTCCTACAATGAGCAGTTCTTC. Translating it yields CATSESSPGSYNEQFF.

V and J are TRBV5-1 and TRBJ2-3; no firm D call. The germline V gene encodes CDR1 SGHRS and CDR2 YFSETQ. Trimming removed 2 bases at V and 7 bases at J, with 5 bases between. This CDR3 comprises 11 residues. The CDR3, as DNA: TGCGCCAGCAGCTTAGATAATACGCAGTATTTT. It translates to CASSLDNTQYF.

The chain has TRBV20-1 and TRBJ2-7; D not resolved. Germline lookup yields CDR1 DFQATT and CDR2 SNEGSKA (reference sequence). V was trimmed by 3 bases and J by 2 bases, leaving 14 bases between them. There are 14 residues in the CDR3. The CDR3 sequence: CSASGRTIAYEQYF. CDR3 coding DNA: TGCAGTGCTAGTGGCAGGACCATCGCCTACGAGCAGTACTTC.

The genes are TRBV6-5 and TRBJ2-7; 8 bases agree with TRBD2. Germline lookup yields CDR1 MNHEY and CDR2 SVGAGI. This CDR3 contains 15 residues. J gave up 2 bases and V 8 bases, and 11 bases lay outside the gene matches. The chain's CDR3 is CASGLRGGLAYEQYF. The CDR3 region has the DNA TGTGCCAGCGGGCTTCGGGGGGGGCTTGCCTACGAGCAGTACTTC.

The J gene is TRBJ2-7, the V gene TRBV27, with TRBD1 matching over 8 bases. The ends lost 5 bases at V and 1 base at J; junction bases unmatched: 4. Germline V gene data show CDR1 as MNHEY and CDR2 as SMNVEV (reference sequence). The CDR3 spans 14 residues. CDR3 amino acids: CASSEYRGSYEQYF. The CDR3, as DNA: TGTGCCAGCAGTGAATACAGGGGGTCCTACGAGCAGTACTTC.

The chain combines TRBV30 with TRBJ1-2; perhaps TRBD1 as D (5 bases). V dropped 0 bases and J dropped 3 bases, with 8 bases sitting between them. CDR3 size: 13 residues. Germline loops: CDR1 GTSNPN, CDR2 SVGIG (reference sequence). As DNA, the CDR3 is TGTGCCTGGAGTGTACGAGGGGACTATGGCTACACCTTC. Protein: CAWSVRGDYGYTF. Full variable domain (outside the CDR3, taken from reference TRBV30 and TRBJ1-2): SQTIHQWPATLVQPVGSPLSLECTVEGTSNPNLYWYRQAAGRGLQLLFYSVGIGQISSEVPQNLSASRPQDRQFILSSKKLLLSDSGFYLCAWSVRGDYGYTFGSGTRLTVV.

This chain uses TRBV3-1 (or the pseudogene TRBV3-2) with TRBJ1-1; D unresolved. The germline V gene encodes CDR1 LGHDT and CDR2 YNNKEL (reference sequence). V was cut by 0 bases and J by 1 base, with 6 bases left in between. The CDR3 is 14 residues long. CDR3 amino acids: CASSQEVGNTEAFF. DNA of the CDR3: TGTGCCAGCAGCCAAGAGGTGGGGAACACTGAAGCTTTCTTT.

CDR3 sequence (DNA): TGTGCCAGCAGTGAATCCGGGAAGACATCTACCTCCTACGAGCAGTACTTC. Its protein is CASSESGKTSTSYEQYF. The genes are TRBV25-1 and TRBJ2-7, with a weak D call TRBD2 (5 bases). The CDR3 covers 17 residues. V lost 1 base to trimming and J lost 0 bases, with 16 bases between them. From germline, CDR1 is MGHDK and CDR2 SYGVNS.

The CDR3 nucleotides read TGTGCCAGCAGCGTCCTCGGCGATGAGCAGTTCTTC. Amino acid sequence: CASSVLGDEQFF. This chain joins TRBV9 and TRBJ2-1; D remains ambiguous. The CDR3 covers 12 residues. Trimming left V 2 bases short and J 8 bases short, with 8 bases between. Germline CDR1 and CDR2: SGDLS and YYNGEE.

CDR3 loop: CASSQRSGGVAGEYYEQYF. CDR3 sequence (DNA): TGCGCCAGCAGCCAACGCTCAGGGGGAGTAGCGGGAGAGTACTACGAGCAGTACTTC. The chain has TRBV4-1 and TRBJ2-7; 9 bases line up with TRBD2. In germline, CDR1 is MGHRA, CDR2 YSYEKL. The CDR3 runs to 19 residues. V was pared by 2 bases and J by 3 bases, with 17 bases of the junction left unmatched.

The genes are TRBV6-1 and TRBJ1-6; D is uncertain. V lost 0 bases and J lost 13, with 4 bases in between. CDR1 and CDR2 (germline): MNHNS, SASEGT. This CDR3 contains 11 residues. The CDR3 region is CASSEAYPLHF. The CDR3 nucleotides are TGTGCCAGCAGTGAAGCCTATCCCCTCCACTTT.

This rearrangement joins TRBV6-6 to TRBJ2-6; 7 nucleotides line up with TRBD1. From germline, CDR1 is MNHNY and CDR2 SVGAGI (reference sequence). V shed 6 bases, J shed 0 bases, and the junction held 17 bases outside the gene matches. The CDR3 covers 20 residues. In nucleotides, the CDR3 is TGTGCCAGCAGCTCGCGACAGGGACAAGACCGAACCTCTGGGGCCAACGTCCTGACTTTC. It translates to CASSSRQGQDRTSGANVLTF.

The CDR3 DNA follows: TGTGCCAGCAGCCAAGATACCCCTCCGGAGCTGTTTTTT. This sequence encodes CASSQDTPPELFF. This chain connects TRBV4-2 to TRBJ2-2; D is ambiguous. Per the germline V gene, CDR1 is LGHNA and CDR2 is YNFKEQ. Deletions cut 0 bases from V and 10 bases from J, with 9 bases between. CDR3 size: 13 residues.

The chain is built from TRBV21-1 and TRBJ1-3. TRBV21-1 represents a pseudogene. The CDR3 spans 15 residues. DNA of the CDR3: TGTGCCAGTTCAACCCTTGGGGGCTCTGGAAACACCATATATTTT. As protein: CASSTLGGSGNTIYF.